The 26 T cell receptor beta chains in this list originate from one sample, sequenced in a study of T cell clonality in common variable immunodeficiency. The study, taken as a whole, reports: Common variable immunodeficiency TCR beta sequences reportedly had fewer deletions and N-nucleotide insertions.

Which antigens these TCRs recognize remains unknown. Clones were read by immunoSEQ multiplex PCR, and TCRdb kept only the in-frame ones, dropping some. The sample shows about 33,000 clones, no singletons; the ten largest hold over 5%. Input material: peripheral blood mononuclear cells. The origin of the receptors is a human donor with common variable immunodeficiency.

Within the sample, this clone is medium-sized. The CDR3 loop is CASSLKQGTTEAFF. The sequenced part of the CDR3 DNA is TGCGCCAGCAGCTTGAAACAGGGGACCACTGAA. This chain connects TRBV5-1 to TRBJ1-1; 7 bases fit TRBD1. The CDR3 goes on 3 residues after the read ends, and that part is filled in from the germline J gene. The V gene end was trimmed by 1 base and the J gene end by 4 bases; junction bases not matched to a gene: 4. The germline V gene encodes CDR1 SGHRS and CDR2 YFSETQ. This CDR3 is built from 14 residues.

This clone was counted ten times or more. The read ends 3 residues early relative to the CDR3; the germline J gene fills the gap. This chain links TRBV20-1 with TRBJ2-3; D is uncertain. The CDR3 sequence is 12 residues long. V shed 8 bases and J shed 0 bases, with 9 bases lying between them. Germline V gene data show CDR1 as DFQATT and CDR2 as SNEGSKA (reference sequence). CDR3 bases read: TGCAGTTCAAAACATAGCACAGATACG. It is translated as CSSKHSTDT. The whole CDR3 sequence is CSSKHSTDTQYF.

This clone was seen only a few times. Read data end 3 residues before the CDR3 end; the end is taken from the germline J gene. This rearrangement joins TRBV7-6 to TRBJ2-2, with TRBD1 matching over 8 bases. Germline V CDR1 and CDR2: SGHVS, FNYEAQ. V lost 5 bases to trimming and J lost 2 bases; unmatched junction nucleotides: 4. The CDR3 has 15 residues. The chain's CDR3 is CASSAGQGNTGELFF. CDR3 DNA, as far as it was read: TGTGCCAGCAGCGCCGGACAGGGAAACACCGGGGAG.

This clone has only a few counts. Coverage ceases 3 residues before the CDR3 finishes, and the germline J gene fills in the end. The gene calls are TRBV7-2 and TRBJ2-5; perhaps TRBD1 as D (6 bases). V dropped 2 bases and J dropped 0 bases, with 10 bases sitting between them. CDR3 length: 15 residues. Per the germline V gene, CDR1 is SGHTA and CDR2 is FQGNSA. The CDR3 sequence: CASSLRTAYQETQYF. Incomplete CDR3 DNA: TGTGCCAGCAGCTTAAGGACAGCGTACCAAGAGACC.

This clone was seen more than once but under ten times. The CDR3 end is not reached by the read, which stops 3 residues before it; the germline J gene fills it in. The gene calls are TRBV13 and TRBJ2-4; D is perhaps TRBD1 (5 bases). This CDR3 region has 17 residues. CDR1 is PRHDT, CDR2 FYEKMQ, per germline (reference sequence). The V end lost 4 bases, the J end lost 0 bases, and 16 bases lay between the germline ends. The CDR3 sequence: CASSSGHWAIAKNIQYF. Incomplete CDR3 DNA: TGTGCCAGCAGCTCTGGACATTGGGCCATAGCCAAAAACATT.

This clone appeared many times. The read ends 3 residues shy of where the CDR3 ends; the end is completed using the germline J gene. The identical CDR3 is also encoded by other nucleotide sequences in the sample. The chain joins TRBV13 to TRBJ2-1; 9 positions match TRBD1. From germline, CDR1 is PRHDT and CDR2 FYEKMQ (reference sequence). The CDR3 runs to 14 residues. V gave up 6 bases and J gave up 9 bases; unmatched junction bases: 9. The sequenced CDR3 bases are TGTGCCAGCAGTCGGACAGGGGAGGTTGGTGAG. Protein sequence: CASSRTGEVGE. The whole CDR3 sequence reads CASSRTGEVGEQFF. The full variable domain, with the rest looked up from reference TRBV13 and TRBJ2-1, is AAGVIQSPRHLIKEKRETATLKCYPIPRHDTVYWYQQGPGQDPQFLISFYEKMQSDKGSIPDRFSAQQFSDYHSELNMSSLELGDSALYFCASSRTGEVGEQFFGPGTRLTVL.

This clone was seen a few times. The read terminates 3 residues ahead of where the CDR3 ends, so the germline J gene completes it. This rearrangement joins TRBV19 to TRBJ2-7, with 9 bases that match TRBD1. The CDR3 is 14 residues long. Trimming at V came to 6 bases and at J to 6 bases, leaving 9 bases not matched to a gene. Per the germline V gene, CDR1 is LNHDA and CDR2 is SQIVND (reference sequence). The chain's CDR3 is CASSLLTGGSEQYF. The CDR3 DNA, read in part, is TGTGCCAGTAGCCTCTTGACAGGGGGGAGCGAG.

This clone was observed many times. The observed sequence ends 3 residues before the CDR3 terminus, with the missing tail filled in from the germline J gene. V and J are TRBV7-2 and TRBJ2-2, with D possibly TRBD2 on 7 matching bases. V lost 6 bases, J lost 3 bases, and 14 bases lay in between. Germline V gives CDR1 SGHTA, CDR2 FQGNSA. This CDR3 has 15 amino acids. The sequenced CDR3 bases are TGTGCCAGCAGGTTAACAGGGAGGGACACCGGGGAG. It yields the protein CASRLTGRDTGE. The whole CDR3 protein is CASRLTGRDTGELFF.

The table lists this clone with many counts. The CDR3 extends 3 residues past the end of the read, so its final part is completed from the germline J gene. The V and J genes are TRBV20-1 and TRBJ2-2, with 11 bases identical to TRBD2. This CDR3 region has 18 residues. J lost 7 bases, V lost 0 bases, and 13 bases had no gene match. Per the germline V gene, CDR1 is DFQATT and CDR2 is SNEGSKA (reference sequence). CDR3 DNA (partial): TGCAGTGCTAGAGATTCCGGAAGACTAGCGGGGCTCGGCGGGGAG. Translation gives CSARDSGRLAGLGGE. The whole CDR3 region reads CSARDSGRLAGLGGELFF.

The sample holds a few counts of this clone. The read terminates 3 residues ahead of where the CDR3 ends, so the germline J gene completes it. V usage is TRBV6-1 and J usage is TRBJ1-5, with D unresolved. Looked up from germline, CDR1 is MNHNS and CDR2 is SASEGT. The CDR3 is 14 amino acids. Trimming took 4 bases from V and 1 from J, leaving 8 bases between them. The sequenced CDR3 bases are TGTGCCAGCAGTGTCTGGGCCAGCAATCAGCCC. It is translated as CASSVWASNQP. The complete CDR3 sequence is CASSVWASNQPQHF.

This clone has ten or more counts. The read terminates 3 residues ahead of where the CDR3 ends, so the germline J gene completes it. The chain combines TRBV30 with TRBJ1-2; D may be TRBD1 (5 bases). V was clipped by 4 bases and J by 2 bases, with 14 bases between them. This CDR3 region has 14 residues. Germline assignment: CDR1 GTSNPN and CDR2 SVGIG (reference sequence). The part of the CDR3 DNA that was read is TGTGCCTGGAATGGGGGGTCCGGAAACTATGGC. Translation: CAWNGGSGNYG. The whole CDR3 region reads CAWNGGSGNYGYTF.

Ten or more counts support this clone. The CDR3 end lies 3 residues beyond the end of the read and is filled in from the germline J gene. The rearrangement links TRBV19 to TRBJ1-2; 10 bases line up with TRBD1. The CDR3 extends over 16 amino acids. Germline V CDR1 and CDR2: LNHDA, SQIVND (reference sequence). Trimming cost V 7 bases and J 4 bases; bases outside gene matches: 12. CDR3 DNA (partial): TGTGCCAGTACCCCGGGACAGGGGCCGGATCTCTATGGC. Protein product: CASTPGQGPDLYG. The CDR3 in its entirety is CASTPGQGPDLYGYTF.

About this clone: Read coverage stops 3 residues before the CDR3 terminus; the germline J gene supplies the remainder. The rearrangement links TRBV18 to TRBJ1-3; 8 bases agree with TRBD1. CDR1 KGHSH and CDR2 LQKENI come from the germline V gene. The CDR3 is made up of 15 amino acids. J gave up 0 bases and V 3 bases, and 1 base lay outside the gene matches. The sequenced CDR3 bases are TGTGCCAGCTCACCGGGGACAGGCTCTGGAAACACC. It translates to CASSPGTGSGNT. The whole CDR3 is CASSPGTGSGNTIYF.

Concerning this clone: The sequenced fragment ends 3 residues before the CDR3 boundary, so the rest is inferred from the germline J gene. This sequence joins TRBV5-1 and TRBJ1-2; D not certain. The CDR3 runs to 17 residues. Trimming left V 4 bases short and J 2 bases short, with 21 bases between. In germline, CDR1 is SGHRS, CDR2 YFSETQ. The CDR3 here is CASSPQEYWKTNYGYTF. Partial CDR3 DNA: TGCGCCAGCAGCCCTCAGGAATATTGGAAGACAAACTATGGC.

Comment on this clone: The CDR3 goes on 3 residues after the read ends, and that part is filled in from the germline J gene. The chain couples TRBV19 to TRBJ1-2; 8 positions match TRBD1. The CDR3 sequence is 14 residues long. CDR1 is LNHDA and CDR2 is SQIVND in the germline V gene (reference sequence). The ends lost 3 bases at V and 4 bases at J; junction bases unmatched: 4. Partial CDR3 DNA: TGTGCCAGTAGTATTCCGGGACAGGCCTATGGC. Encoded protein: CASSIPGQAYG. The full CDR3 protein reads CASSIPGQAYGYTF.

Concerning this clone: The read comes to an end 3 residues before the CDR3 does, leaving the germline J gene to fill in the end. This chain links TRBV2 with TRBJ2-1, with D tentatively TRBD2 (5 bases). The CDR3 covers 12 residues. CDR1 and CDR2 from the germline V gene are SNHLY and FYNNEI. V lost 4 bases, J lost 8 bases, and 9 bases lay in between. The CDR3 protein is CASSASSDEQFF. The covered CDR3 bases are TGTGCCAGCAGTGCCAGTAGCGATGAG.

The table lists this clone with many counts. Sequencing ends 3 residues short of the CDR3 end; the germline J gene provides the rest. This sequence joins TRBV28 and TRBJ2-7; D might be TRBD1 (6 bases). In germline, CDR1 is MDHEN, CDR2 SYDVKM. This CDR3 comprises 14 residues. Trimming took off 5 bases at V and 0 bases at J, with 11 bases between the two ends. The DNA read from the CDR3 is TGTGCCAGCAGTAATACAGGGCTCTCCTACGAG. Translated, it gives CASSNTGLSYE. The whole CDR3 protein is CASSNTGLSYEQYF.

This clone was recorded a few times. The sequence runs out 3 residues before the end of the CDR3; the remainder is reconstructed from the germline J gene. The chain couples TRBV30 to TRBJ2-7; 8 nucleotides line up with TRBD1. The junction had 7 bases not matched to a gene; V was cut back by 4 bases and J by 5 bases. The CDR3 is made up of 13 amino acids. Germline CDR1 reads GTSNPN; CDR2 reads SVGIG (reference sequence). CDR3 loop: CAWTGTGSHEQYF. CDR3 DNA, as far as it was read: TGTGCCTGGACGGGGACAGGCTCACACGAG.

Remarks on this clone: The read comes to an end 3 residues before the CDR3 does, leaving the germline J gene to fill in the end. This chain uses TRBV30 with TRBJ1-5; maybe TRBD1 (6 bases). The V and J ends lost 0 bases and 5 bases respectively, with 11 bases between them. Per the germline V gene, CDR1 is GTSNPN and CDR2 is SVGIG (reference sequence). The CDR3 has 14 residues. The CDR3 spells CAWSVLGGDQPQHF. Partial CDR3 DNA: TGTGCCTGGAGTGTGTTAGGGGGGGATCAGCCC.

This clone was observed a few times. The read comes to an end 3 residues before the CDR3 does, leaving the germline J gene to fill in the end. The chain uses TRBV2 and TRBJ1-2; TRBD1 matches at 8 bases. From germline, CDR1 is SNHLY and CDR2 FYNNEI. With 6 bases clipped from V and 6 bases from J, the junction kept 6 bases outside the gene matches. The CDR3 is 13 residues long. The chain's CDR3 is CASSFQGADGYTF. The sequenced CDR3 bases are TGTGCCAGCAGCTTCCAGGGGGCAGATGGC.

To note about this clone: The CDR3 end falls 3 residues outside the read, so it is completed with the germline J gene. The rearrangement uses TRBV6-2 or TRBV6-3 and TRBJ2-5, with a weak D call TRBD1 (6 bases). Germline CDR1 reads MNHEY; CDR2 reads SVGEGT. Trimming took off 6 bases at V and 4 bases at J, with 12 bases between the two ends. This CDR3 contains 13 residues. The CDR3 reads CASSLAGAETQYF. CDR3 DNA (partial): TGTGCCAGCAGCCTTGCAGGGGCAGAGACC.

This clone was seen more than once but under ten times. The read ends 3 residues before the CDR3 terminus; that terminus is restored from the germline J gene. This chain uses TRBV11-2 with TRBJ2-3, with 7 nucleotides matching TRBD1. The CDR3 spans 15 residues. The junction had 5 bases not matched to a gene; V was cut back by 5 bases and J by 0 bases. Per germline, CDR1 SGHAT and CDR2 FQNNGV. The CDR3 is CASSPQGSSTDTQYF. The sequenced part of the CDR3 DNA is TGTGCCAGCAGCCCACAGGGGTCTAGCACAGATACG.

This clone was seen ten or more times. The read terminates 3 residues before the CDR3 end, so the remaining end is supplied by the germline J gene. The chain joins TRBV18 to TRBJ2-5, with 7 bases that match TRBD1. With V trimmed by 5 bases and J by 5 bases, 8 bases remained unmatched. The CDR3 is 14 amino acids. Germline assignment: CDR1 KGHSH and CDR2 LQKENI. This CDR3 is CASSRRGGRETQYF. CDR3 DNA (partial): TGTGCCAGCTCAAGACGAGGGGGCAGGGAGACC.

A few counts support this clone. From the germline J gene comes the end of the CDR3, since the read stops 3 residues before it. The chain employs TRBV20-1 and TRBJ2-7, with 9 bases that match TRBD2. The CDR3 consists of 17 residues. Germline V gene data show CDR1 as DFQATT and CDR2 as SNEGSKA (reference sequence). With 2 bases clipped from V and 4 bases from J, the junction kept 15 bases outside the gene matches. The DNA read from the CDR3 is TGCAGTGCTAGACCTCAACCTTCTAGCGGGGTCTTGTACGAG. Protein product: CSARPQPSSGVLYE. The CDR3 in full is CSARPQPSSGVLYEQYF.

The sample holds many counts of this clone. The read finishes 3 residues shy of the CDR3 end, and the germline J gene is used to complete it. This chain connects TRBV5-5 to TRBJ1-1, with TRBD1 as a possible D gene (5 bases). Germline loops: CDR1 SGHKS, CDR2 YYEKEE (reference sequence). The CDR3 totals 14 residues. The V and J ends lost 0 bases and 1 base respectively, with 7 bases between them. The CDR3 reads CASSLGQKNTEAFF. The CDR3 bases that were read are TGTGCCAGCAGCTTGGGACAGAAGAACACTGAA.

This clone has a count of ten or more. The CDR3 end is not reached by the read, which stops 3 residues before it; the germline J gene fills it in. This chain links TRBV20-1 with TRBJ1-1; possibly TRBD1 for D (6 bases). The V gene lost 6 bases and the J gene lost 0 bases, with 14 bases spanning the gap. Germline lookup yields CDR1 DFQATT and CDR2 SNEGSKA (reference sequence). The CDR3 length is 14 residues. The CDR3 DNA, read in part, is TGCAGTGCCGTTACGGGGGGCATGAACACTGAA. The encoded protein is CSAVTGGMNTE. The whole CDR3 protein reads CSAVTGGMNTEAFF.